This entry features one T cell receptor (beta chain) sequence. Germline CDR1 SQVTM, CDR2 ANQGSEA. The germline V and J ends were trimmed by 6 bases and 1 base, with 16 bases remaining between them. There are 15 residues in the CDR3. The data originate from a study of glioma-infiltrating T cells after dendritic cell vaccination. Only in-frame clones appear in the TCRdb table, and some are missing; sequencing was by immunoSEQ multiplex PCR. Here the sample spans fewer than 100,000 clones, approximately 84% being singletons. This material consisted of blood, taken before dendritic cell vaccination. This sequence originates from a human donor with glioblastoma. The rearrangement joins TRBV29-1 to TRBJ2-1; TRBD1 might be the D (6 bases). The CDR3 bases are TGCAGCGTCGTAACAGGGCCCCGATCCTACAATGAGCAGTTCTTC. Residues: CSVVTGPRSYNEQFF.